Only a few counts were recorded for the clone carrying this T cell receptor (beta chain). Its cognate antigen is unknown. CDR3 size: 15 residues. Germline-derived CDR1 and CDR2 are DFQATT and SNEGSKA (reference sequence). Trimming removed 2 bases from V and 10 bases from J; junction bases left unmatched: 12. After template switching added a universal primer site, the resulting cDNA carried unique molecular identifiers. In TCRdb, the 5' RACE reads were re-called with MiXCR into one record per CDR3 protein. Altogether hundreds of thousands of distinct CDR3 sequences are present, approximately 9% being singletons, with the ten largest covering 0.98%. These data are taken from a study of identical twins. Regarding the study as a whole: Insertions were fewer in abundant cord blood beta clonotypes, whereas memory repertoires showed none of this pattern.

The sample was also reused in another study, on yellow fever vaccine responses in identical twins.

The rearrangement uses TRBV20-1 and TRBJ2-1; 9 bases are shared with TRBD2. This receptor was taken from a woman in her late teens or twenties in good health. The sample taken for sequencing was PBMCs. The CDR3 DNA reads as TGCAGTGCTAGACGGTTAGCGGGAGAACTTTGGGAGCAGTTCTTC. Protein: CSARRLAGELWEQFF.